A selection of T cell receptor beta chains follows, all from one sample in a study of B cell selection in AIRE deficiency. Produced via immunoSEQ multiplex PCR; TCRdb's table is partial and in-frame only. In the table there are roughly 23,000 clones, about nine tenths of which are singletons. Sequenced sample: CD4+CD25+ Tregs sorted from PBMCs. All receptors derive from a human donor in good health. Each CDR3 is given without its conserved first and last residue. Fields, in order: V gene, D gene, CDR3 protein. D genes are given only for firm matches.

>TRBV18|.
ASSRTQLNTEAF
>TRBV20-1|.
SPTSDEQY
>TRBV10-3|TRBD1
ATWDRLDTEAF
>TRBV5-8|.
ASSLSPNTEAF
>TRBV9|.
AGELGTSGTNEKLF
>TRBV5-1|TRBD1
ASSWTGSETQY
>TRBV7-9|TRBD1
ASSLRGQGETQY
>TRBV10-2|.
ASSGRVGTYEQY
>TRBV5-4|TRBD2
ASSSGLAAYEQY
>TRBV7-3|.
ASSPSLGGRETQY
>TRBV14|TRBD1
ASSQEAPRDRGLRGYT
>TRBV5-4|TRBD1
ASSLRQGTYEQY
>TRBV11-2|.
ASSFNGGSNQPQH
>TRBV29-1|.
SVDIQYGYT
>TRBV7-2|.
ASSLGLDTDTQY
>TRBV10-3|.
ATSDSPYEQY
>TRBV5-1|TRBD2
ASGTSGGIDTQY
>TRBV6-1|TRBD1
ASKRGREEKLF
>TRBV19|.
ASSMPWGNGYT
>TRBV18|.
ASSPGNSRYEQY
>TRBV5-5|TRBD1
ASSLDRGWRGSTEAF
>TRBV30|.
AWKQGHSGNTIY
>TRBV7-6|.
ASSLGPRSPLH
>TRBV7-3|.
ASSLLGRGSFIRDTQY
>TRBV9|TRBD2
ASSPSSGINTGELF
>TRBV27|TRBD2
ASRASGRALAKNIQY
>TRBV6-5|.
ASSSPRAKRGYT
>TRBV29-1|TRBD1
SVEYMDRGLNSYEQY
>TRBV19|.
ASSVRRGTEAF
>TRBV7-9|.
ASSQRQSYEQY
>TRBV6-1|.
ASRGFNYGYT
>TRBV10-3|TRBD1
AISGGQGEETQY
>TRBV6-5|.
ASSAPGKNTEAF
>TRBV4-1|.
ASSPWGTGYNEQF
>TRBV5-5|.
ASSLKEQY
>TRBV2|.
ASSPSRGNQPQH
>TRBV7-2|.
ASSPIRRAEAF
>TRBV4-1|.
ASSQVQGRETYEQY
>TRBV7-9|.
ASSAGNQETQY
>TRBV7-8|.
ASSFPTEAYEQY
>TRBV6-5|.
ASRERRITIYEQY
>TRBV6-6|.
ASSSNHQPQH
>TRBV5-6|TRBD2
ASSFGPLAVNTGELF